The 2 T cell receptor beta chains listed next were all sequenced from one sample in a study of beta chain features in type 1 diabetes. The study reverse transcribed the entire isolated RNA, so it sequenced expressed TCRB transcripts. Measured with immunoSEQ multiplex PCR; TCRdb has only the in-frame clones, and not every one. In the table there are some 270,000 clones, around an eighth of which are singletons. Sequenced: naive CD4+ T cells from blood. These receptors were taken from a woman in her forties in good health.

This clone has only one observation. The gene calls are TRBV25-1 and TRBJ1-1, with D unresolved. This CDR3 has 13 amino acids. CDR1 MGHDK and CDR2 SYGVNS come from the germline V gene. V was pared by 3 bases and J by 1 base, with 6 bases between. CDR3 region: CASSEFGNTEAFF. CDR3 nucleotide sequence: TGTGCCAGCAGTGAGTTCGGGAACACTGAAGCTTTCTTT.

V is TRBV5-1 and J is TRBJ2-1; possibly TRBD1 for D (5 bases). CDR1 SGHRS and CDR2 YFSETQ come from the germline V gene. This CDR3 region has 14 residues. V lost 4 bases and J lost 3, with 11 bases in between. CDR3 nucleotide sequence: TGCGCCAGCAGCGAGGAAGGGGACTACAATGAGCAGTTCTTC. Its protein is CASSEEGDYNEQFF.